A selection of T cell receptor beta chains follows, all from one sample in a study of T cell responses to AZD1222 COVID-19 vaccine. Generated by immunoSEQ multiplex PCR, the TCRdb table keeps only in-frame clones and is missing some. This table has 95,000 to 150,000 clones, roughly 87% appearing once. The sequenced sample was peripheral blood, obtained on day 0 of AZD1222 vaccination. Receptor source: an adult in good health. Both conserved end residues are trimmed from each CDR3. The D gene is left open where the match is weak.

J gene | D gene | V gene | CDR3 protein
TRBJ2-7 | TRBD1 | TRBV5-5 | ASRRRDRLTSYEQY
TRBJ1-2 | - | TRBV7-2 | ASVSGGRYGYT
TRBJ1-2 | - | TRBV29-1 | SVEGGVGGYT
TRBJ2-1 | - | TRBV29-1 | SVVGQINEQF
TRBJ1-5 | - | TRBV5-8 | ASSLRGQSYQPQH
TRBJ1-3 | - | TRBV28 | ASSPLGDPSGNTIY
TRBJ1-1 | - | TRBV14 | ASSQKSWETEAF
TRBJ1-5 | - | TRBV11-2 | ASSLGGGSNQPQH
TRBJ2-7 | TRBD2 | TRBV18 | ASSPPGLAGYEQY
TRBJ2-2 | TRBD2 | TRBV5-1 | ASRLTAGDTGELF